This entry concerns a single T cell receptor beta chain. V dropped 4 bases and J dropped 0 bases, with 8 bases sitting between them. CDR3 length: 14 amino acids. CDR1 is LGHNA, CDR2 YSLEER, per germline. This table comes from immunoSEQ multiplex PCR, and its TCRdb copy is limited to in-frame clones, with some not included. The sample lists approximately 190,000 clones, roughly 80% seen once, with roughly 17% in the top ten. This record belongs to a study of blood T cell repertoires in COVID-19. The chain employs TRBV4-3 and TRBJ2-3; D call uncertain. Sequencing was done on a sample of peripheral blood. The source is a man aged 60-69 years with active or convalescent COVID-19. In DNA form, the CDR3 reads TGCGCCAGCAGCCGATCGGAGAGCACAGATACGCAGTATTTT. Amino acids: CASSRSESTDTQYF.